The 20 T cell receptor beta chains below all came from one sample that was sequenced in a study of T-cell reconstitution after alpha-beta-depleted transplantation in children. TCRbeta library preparation incorporated unique molecular identifiers. One entry per CDR3 protein results from TCRdb running MiXCR on the PCR reads. The sample has around 700,000 distinct CDR3 sequences; around 13% are singletons. The sample here was PBMCs, taken before TCRalphabeta/CD19-depleted stem cell transplant. The receptors were gathered from a girl aged 2 to 10 with congenital amegakaryocytic thrombocytopenia, due to receive a stem cell transplant.

This clonotype was seen at least ten times. The chain combines TRBV5-1 with TRBJ2-1; D possibly corresponds to TRBD1 (6 bases). The CDR3 spans 16 residues. Germline assignment: CDR1 SGHRS and CDR2 YFSETQ. Trimming shortened V by 4 bases and J by 2 bases, and 16 bases separated the two germline ends. The CDR3 DNA follows: TGCGCCAGCAGCAACGCGACAGGAGGAACCTACAATGAGCAGTTCTTC. Encoded protein: CASSNATGGTYNEQFF.

This clonotype was recorded a few times. This chain links TRBV5-1 with TRBJ2-1; no firm D call. Trimming left V 6 bases short and J 5 bases short, with 18 bases between. Germline V gene lookup returns CDR1 SGHRS and CDR2 YFSETQ. CDR3 length: 15 amino acids. CDR3 protein: CASILGGGPNNEQFF. Here the CDR3 DNA reads TGCGCCAGCATCCTCGGTGGTGGGCCGAACAATGAGCAGTTCTTC.

This clonotype was seen just once. The chain uses TRBV7-2 and TRBJ2-1; D gene uncertain. Germline V gives CDR1 SGHTA, CDR2 FQGNSA. Trimming left V 6 bases short and J 7 bases short, with 22 bases between. This CDR3 has 16 residues. The CDR3 here is CASSFSTTGPRNEQFF. CDR3 nucleotides: TGTGCCAGCAGTTTCTCAACTACCGGGCCGAGGAATGAGCAGTTCTTC.

This sequence joins TRBV4-1 and TRBJ2-1, with 7 nucleotides matching TRBD2. V lost 8 bases to trimming and J lost 4 bases; unmatched junction nucleotides: 5. Per the germline V gene, CDR1 is MGHRA and CDR2 is YSYEKL. CDR3 size: 13 residues. The CDR3 loop is CASGEGLYNEQFF. For the CDR3, the DNA is TGCGCCAGCGGGGAGGGACTATACAATGAGCAGTTCTTC.

This chain links TRBV12-3 or TRBV12-4 with TRBJ2-5; 9 bases are shared with TRBD2. The ends lost 6 bases at V and 5 bases at J; junction bases unmatched: 10. This CDR3 comprises 15 residues. CDR3 sequence reads: CASSRSGSLRETQYF. For the CDR3, the DNA is TGTGCCAGCAGCCGTAGCGGGAGCTTGCGGGAGACCCAGTACTTC.

The V gene is TRBV5-1, the J gene TRBJ2-1, with 13 positions matching TRBD2. The germline V gene encodes CDR1 SGHRS and CDR2 YFSETQ. There are 16 residues in the CDR3. V shed 3 bases and J 4 bases; nucleotides not matched to a gene: 4. CDR3 in amino acids: CASSYGTSGTYNEQFF. DNA of the CDR3: TGCGCCAGCAGCTACGGGACTAGCGGGACGTACAATGAGCAGTTCTTC.

This clonotype has at least ten counts. J is TRBJ2-7 and V is TRBV27, with D possibly being TRBD2 (6 bases). The CDR3 loop spans 15 amino acids. Germline values: CDR1 MNHEY, CDR2 SMNVEV (reference sequence). The V end lost 6 bases, the J end lost 0 bases, and 15 bases lay between the germline ends. Written as DNA, the CDR3 is TGTGCCAGCAGCGACCCTAGCGCTGACTCCTACGAGCAGTACTTC. Its protein is CASSDPSADSYEQYF.

For this clonotype: The conserved phenylalanine or tryptophan normally closing the CDR3 is absent here, so this likely arose from a read error. The chain couples TRBV20-1 to TRBJ2-3; tentative D call: TRBD2 (6 bases). Germline V gene data show CDR1 as DFQATT and CDR2 as SNEGSKA (reference sequence). The CDR3 consists of 15 residues. Trimming took off 1 base at V and 3 bases at J, with 14 bases between the two ends. The CDR3 DNA is TGCAGTGCTAGAGGTGGGCGGGATGCTACAGATACGCAGTATTTA. Translation: CSARGGRDATDTQYL.

This clonotype was counted ten times or more. The V gene is TRBV7-8, the J gene TRBJ2-1, with D unresolved. V lost 4 bases and J 6 bases, leaving 19 bases between the germline ends. Germline V gene sequence: CDR1 SGHVS, CDR2 FQNEAQ. This CDR3 region has 16 residues. This chain's CDR3 is CASSYYDSPESNEQFF. CDR3 sequence (DNA): TGTGCCAGCAGCTACTATGACTCCCCTGAAAGCAATGAGCAGTTCTTC.

This clonotype was observed many times. This sequence joins TRBV20-1 and TRBJ2-2, with 7 bases aligning to TRBD2. In germline, CDR1 is DFQATT, CDR2 SNEGSKA (reference sequence). The V and J ends lost 1 base and 4 bases, in that order; junction bases with no gene match: 3. The CDR3 has 14 amino acids. Written as DNA, the CDR3 is TGCAGTGCTAGAGGCGGGAGCGGCACCGGGGAGCTGTTTTTT. Residues: CSARGGSGTGELFF.

This clonotype showed up many times. V is TRBV5-1 and J is TRBJ2-1; D unclear. The CDR3 spans 16 residues. V lost 1 base to trimming and J lost 1 base, with 12 bases between them. The germline CDR1 and CDR2 sequences are SGHRS and YFSETQ. CDR3 sequence (DNA): TGCGCCAGCAGCTTGAATCAGCCGAGGTCCTACAATGAGCAGTTCTTC. This sequence encodes CASSLNQPRSYNEQFF.

The chain links TRBV7-7 to TRBJ2-5, with D possibly TRBD2 on 6 matching bases. The germline V gene has CDR1 SSHAT and CDR2 FNYEAQ (reference sequence). V was trimmed by 0 bases and J by 3 bases, leaving 14 bases between them. The CDR3 loop spans 16 amino acids. The CDR3 sequence: CASSLAAWRDEETQYF. CDR3 coding DNA: TGTGCCAGCAGCTTAGCGGCGTGGAGGGACGAAGAGACCCAGTACTTC.

About this clonotype itself: One junction end does not reproduce the germline sequence, and a read error may be involved. The J gene is TRBJ2-7, the V gene TRBV12-3 or TRBV12-4, with a possible D match to TRBD1 (6 bases). This CDR3 has 11 residues. Written as DNA, the CDR3 is TGTGCCAGCAGCTACTACAGGGCCCTGATCTTC. Protein: CASSYYRALIF.

This clonotype was observed a handful of times. The chain employs TRBV6-2 or TRBV6-3 and TRBJ2-7, with D unclear. The CDR3 consists of 11 residues. The V end lost 6 bases, the J end lost 6 bases, and 9 bases lay between the germline ends. The germline gives CDR1 MNHEY, CDR2 SVGEGT. The CDR3 spells CASRRLGEQYF. CDR3 DNA sequence: TGTGCCAGCAGACGACTGGGCGAGCAGTACTTC.

This clonotype was seen a few times. This CDR3 reads CAWSVYADTQYF. The CDR3 DNA reads TGTGCCTGGAGTGTGTATGCAGATACGCAGTATTTT. The chain recombines TRBV30 with TRBJ2-3; D call uncertain. Germline CDR1 GTSNPN, CDR2 SVGIG (reference sequence). This CDR3 spans 12 amino acids. V dropped 0 bases and J dropped 4 bases, with 5 bases sitting between them.

The chain uses TRBV12-3 or TRBV12-4 and TRBJ2-1; 9 bases map to TRBD2. Germline trimming cut 6 bases from V and 6 bases from J; bases unmatched to any gene: 15. This CDR3 is 17 amino acids long. CDR3 nucleotides: TGTGCCAGCAGAGCCGGACCAATAGCGGGGGAAACCAATGAGCAGTTCTTC. It specifies CASRAGPIAGETNEQFF.

This clonotype occurred a few times. The V and J genes are TRBV5-6 and TRBJ1-4; D call uncertain. The V and J ends lost 0 bases and 11 bases respectively, with 17 bases between them. The CDR3 loop spans 15 amino acids. Germline V CDR1 and CDR2: SGHDT, YYEEEE. The CDR3 loop reads CASSLVSSREPKLFF. The DNA for the CDR3 is TGTGCCAGCAGCTTGGTTTCGTCTAGAGAGCCTAAACTGTTTTTT.

The sample holds many counts of this clonotype. The chain joins TRBV10-3 to TRBJ1-2, with 8 bases lining up with TRBD1. The trim removed 7 bases at V and 8 bases at J, leaving 12 bases unmatched. Germline V gives CDR1 ENHRY, CDR2 SYGVKD. The CDR3 sequence is 14 residues long. CDR3 sequence: CAITPGQGATGYTF. In nucleotides, the CDR3 is TGTGCCATCACCCCGGGTCAGGGGGCGACCGGCTACACCTTC.

This chain joins TRBV7-8 and TRBJ2-5; TRBD1 agrees at 8 bases. The CDR3 consists of 15 residues. J lost 5 bases, V lost 0 bases, and 5 bases had no gene match. Germline V lookup: CDR1 SGHVS, CDR2 FQNEAQ. The CDR3 sequence: CASSLAAGGAETQYF. The CDR3 nucleotides are TGTGCCAGCAGCTTAGCGGCAGGGGGCGCGGAGACCCAGTACTTC.

This clonotype has a count of ten or more. This rearrangement joins TRBV7-9 to TRBJ1-2; D call uncertain. This CDR3 has 15 residues. V was cut by 5 bases and J by 0 bases, with 13 bases left in between. Germline assignment: CDR1 SEHNR and CDR2 FQNEAQ (reference sequence). CDR3 bases: TGTGCCAGCAGCCCGCCAAGTTCCTCTAACTATGGCTACACCTTC. Its translation is CASSPPSSSNYGYTF.